This T cell receptor (beta chain) is from a study of cytomegalovirus exposure and HLA in healthy donors. Findings and caveats of the study: Roughly uniform sequencing depth across donors was assumed, possibly incorrectly.

This CDR3 comprises 14 residues. Germline values: CDR1 SNHLY, CDR2 FYNNEI. The V segment lost 5 bases and the J segment 2 bases; nucleotides outside the gene matches: 4. The PCR made use of 60 Vbeta and 13 Jbeta primers. Assay used: immunoSEQ multiplex PCR; TCRdb lists only in-frame clones, some missing. In all, the sample yields 56,000 or so clones. Comment on this clone: The target antigen is unknown.

Sequenced: PBMCs. The receptor was isolated from a female donor in good health and CMV-seronegative. This chain connects TRBV2 to TRBJ2-5; 8 bases align to TRBD2. CDR3 DNA sequence: TGTGCCAGCAGTACACTAGCGGCTCAAGAGACCCAGTACTTC. Protein: CASSTLAAQETQYF.